Each of the 25 T cell receptor beta chains below was sequenced from the same sample in a study of blood T cell repertoires in COVID-19 (dated by TCRdb to about 2020). Library generation was performed with the immunoSEQ multiplex PCR assay. TCRdb carries this immuneACCESS record with in-frame sequences only. Its versions omit some clonotypes, under half of them owing to an unresolved V gene in the studies checked, with the rest unexplained. The sample contains under 300,000 clones, roughly 90% of them found a single time. The top ten hold under 3% of the sample. The sequenced sample consisted of PBMCs or T cells enriched from blood (not recorded which). These receptors all stem from a woman aged 40 to 50 with acute COVID-19.

The rearrangement links TRBV27 to TRBJ1-1; 9 nucleotides match TRBD1. Per germline, CDR1 MNHEY and CDR2 SMNVEV (reference sequence). The ends lost 6 bases at V and 1 base at J; junction bases unmatched: 9. CDR3 length: 16 amino acids. For the CDR3, the DNA is TGTGCCAGCAGAAGACAGGGGGTTTTGGAGAACACTGAAGCTTTCTTT. This translates into CASRRQGVLENTEAFF.

This clone was observed once. The chain recombines TRBV9 with TRBJ2-1; 12 bases match TRBD2. V gave up 0 bases and J gave up 2 bases; unmatched junction bases: 3. This CDR3 comprises 17 residues. Germline CDR1 SGDLS, CDR2 YYNGEE. This CDR3 is CASSVARLAGAYNEQFF. CDR3 nucleotide sequence: TGTGCCAGCAGCGTAGCTCGACTAGCGGGGGCCTACAATGAGCAGTTCTTC.

The genes are TRBV7-2 and TRBJ1-3; D is unclear. The CDR3 loop spans 14 amino acids. Germline CDR1 is SGHTA and CDR2 is FQGNSA. Trimming stripped 5 bases from V and 0 bases from J, with 8 bases between. CDR3 sequence reads: CASSPEASGNTIYF. CDR3 coding DNA: TGTGCCAGCAGCCCTGAGGCCTCTGGAAACACCATATATTTT.

Concerning this clone: Other DNA sequences in this specimen translate into the identical CDR3. The rearrangement links TRBV2 to TRBJ1-5; 11 bases are a match to TRBD1. There are 14 residues in the CDR3. V was clipped by 6 bases and J by 4 bases; unmatched bases: 2. The germline gives CDR1 SNHLY, CDR2 FYNNEI. The CDR3 DNA is TGTGCCAGCAGGGGGACAGGGGGAAATCAGCCCCAGCATTTT. Protein: CASRGTGGNQPQHF. Complete variable domain (other parts from reference TRBV2 and TRBJ1-5): EPEVTQTPSHQVTQMGQEVILRCVPISNHLYFYWYRQILGQKVEFLVSFYNNEISEKSEIFDDQFSVERPDGSNFTLKIRSTKLEDSAMYFCASRGTGGNQPQHFGDGTRLSIL.

The genes are TRBV19 and TRBJ1-2; 8 nucleotides match TRBD1. Germline V gene data show CDR1 as LNHDA and CDR2 as SQIVND (reference sequence). This CDR3 spans 12 amino acids. V lost 10 bases and J lost 7; bases outside the gene matches: 8. CDR3 DNA: TGTGCCACTCAGACAGGGGAAGGTGGCTACACCTTC. It specifies CATQTGEGGYTF. Based on the CDR3 plus reference TRBV19 and TRBJ1-2, the full variable domain is DGGITQSPKYLFRKEGQNVTLSCEQNLNHDAMYWYRQDPGQGLRLIYYSQIVNDFQKGDIAEGYSVSREKKESFPLTVTSAQKNPTAFYLCATQTGEGGYTFGSGTRLTVV.

The V call is TRBV6-5, the J call TRBJ1-1; 7 bases fit TRBD1. This CDR3 contains 14 residues. Germline lookup yields CDR1 MNHEY and CDR2 SVGAGI. The V gene end was trimmed by 6 bases and the J gene end by 5 bases; junction bases not matched to a gene: 9. The CDR3 nucleotides are TGTGCCAGCAGATTAGACAGGGTTAGGACTGAAGCTTTCTTT. Translated, it gives CASRLDRVRTEAFF.

The V gene is TRBV5-1, the J gene TRBJ1-5, with 8 bases that match TRBD1. J lost 6 bases, V lost 4 bases, and 6 bases had no gene match. CDR1 SGHRS and CDR2 YFSETQ come from the germline V gene. The CDR3 has 14 residues. CDR3 DNA: TGCGCCAGCAGCCCGACAGGGGAGGTTCAGCCCCAGCATTTT. It encodes CASSPTGEVQPQHF. The entire variable domain, with the rest obtained from reference TRBV5-1 and TRBJ1-5, is as follows: KAGVTQTPRYLIKTRGQQVTLSCSPISGHRSVSWYQQTPGQGLQFLFEYFSETQRNKGNFPGRFSGRQFSNSRSEMNVSTLELGDSALYLCASSPTGEVQPQHFGDGTRLSIL.

This chain joins TRBV25-1 and TRBJ1-5; a possible D gene is TRBD1 (5 bases). V was trimmed by 4 bases and J by 6 bases, leaving 10 bases between them. The CDR3 is 13 amino acids. CDR1 and CDR2 (germline): MGHDK, SYGVNS. The DNA of the CDR3 is TGTGCCAGCAGTGTAGGGGAAGCTCAGCCCCAGCATTTT. It translates to CASSVGEAQPQHF.

The chain is built from TRBV29-1 and TRBJ1-2; possibly TRBD1 for D (6 bases). The CDR3 contains 12 residues. Deletions cut 6 bases from V and 8 bases from J, with 16 bases between. Germline assignment: CDR1 SQVTM and CDR2 ANQGSEA. The CDR3 DNA reads as TGCAGCGTAGGAGAGGGGGTTGGGGGCTACACCTTC. Encoded protein: CSVGEGVGGYTF.

The V and J genes are TRBV15 and TRBJ2-7; TRBD2 might be the D (5 bases). The germline gives CDR1 LNHNV, CDR2 YYDKDF (reference sequence). This CDR3 contains 15 residues. Trimming stripped 1 base from V and 3 bases from J, with 13 bases between. CDR3 coding DNA: TGTGCCACCAGCAGAGTTCGGGGTCAGAACTACGAGCAGTACTTC. Its translation is CATSRVRGQNYEQYF.

V is TRBV2 and J is TRBJ1-1, with D unresolved. CDR3 size: 13 residues. CDR1 and CDR2 from the germline V gene are SNHLY and FYNNEI. Trimming pared 2 bases from V and 7 bases from J, leaving 11 bases between. The CDR3 is CASSELAGHEAFF. Here the CDR3 DNA reads TGTGCCAGCAGTGAATTGGCGGGTCATGAAGCTTTCTTT.

This clone was seen just once. One end of the junction varies from germline; a read error may be responsible. This chain uses TRBV6-6 with TRBJ2-1, with D maybe TRBD2 (6 bases). This CDR3 spans 14 amino acids. The germline V gene has CDR1 MNHNY and CDR2 SVGAGI (reference sequence). The CDR3 coding sequence is TGTGCCAGCAGTTACGGGACTTCCTCCAATGAGCAGTTCTTC. Amino acid sequence: CASSYGTSSNEQFF.

This clone was counted many times. This chain links TRBV6-8 with TRBJ2-7; no definite D call. CDR1 is MNHGY, CDR2 SAAAGT, per germline. Trimming pared 4 bases from V and 4 bases from J, leaving 11 bases between. The CDR3 is made up of 13 amino acids. In DNA form, the CDR3 reads TGTGCCAGCAGTTCCCGGTCAATTTACGAGCAGTACTTC. It specifies CASSSRSIYEQYF.

The rearrangement links TRBV7-2 to TRBJ1-6; 9 bases agree with TRBD1. The germline V gene has CDR1 SGHTA and CDR2 FQGNSA. Trimming took 3 bases from V and 7 from J; bases not matched to a gene: 13. The CDR3 runs 18 residues. The CDR3 DNA follows: TGTGCCAGCAGCTTGGTCACAGGGGGCGCTGGAAAGAATTCACCCCTCCACTTT. This translates into CASSLVTGGAGKNSPLHF. The whole variable domain, remainder taken from reference TRBV7-2 and TRBJ1-6, is GAGVSQSPSNKVTEKGKDVELRCDPISGHTALYWYRQSLGQGLEFLIYFQGNSAPDKSGLPSDRFSAERTGGSVSTLTIQRTQQEDSAVYLCASSLVTGGAGKNSPLHFGNGTRLTVT.

This chain links TRBV5-1 with TRBJ1-6; D might be TRBD1 (6 bases). The V and J ends lost 0 bases and 7 bases respectively, with 17 bases between them. From germline, CDR1 is SGHRS and CDR2 YFSETQ. CDR3 length equals 17 residues. The CDR3 DNA follows: TGCGCCAGCAGCTTGGAGATACAGGGAACGGGGAATTCACCCCTCCACTTT. Translated: CASSLEIQGTGNSPLHF.

This clone was picked up one time. The CDR3 DNA sequence: TGTGCCTGGAGTCCAGGGGGAGATACGCAGTATTTT. It translates to CAWSPGGDTQYF. This chain joins TRBV30 and TRBJ2-3, with 7 bases identical to TRBD1. Losses at the gene ends were 2 bases for V and 5 bases for J; bases not matched to a gene: 1. Germline V CDR1 and CDR2: GTSNPN, SVGIG (reference sequence). This CDR3 region has 12 residues.

The chain employs TRBV10-2 and TRBJ1-5, with unresolved D. There are 12 residues in the CDR3. Germline assignment: CDR1 WSHSY and CDR2 SAAADI. V was trimmed by 2 bases and J by 9 bases, leaving 8 bases between them. CDR3 region: CASSEGLGPQHF. The CDR3 nucleotides read TGCGCCAGCAGTGAGGGGCTGGGGCCCCAGCATTTT.

The CDR3 spells CATRGGAGTGELFF. The CDR3 nucleotides are TGTGCCACTAGGGGGGGAGCGGGCACCGGGGAGCTGTTTTTT. The chain couples TRBV24-1 to TRBJ2-2; D might be TRBD2 (7 bases). Germline CDR1 and CDR2: KGHDR and SFDVKD. The CDR3 has 14 amino acids. The ends were cut back, 10 bases at V and 4 bases at J, with 15 bases in the middle.

The rearrangement joins TRBV7-9 to TRBJ1-1; 9 bases map to TRBD1. The CDR3 is 14 residues long. Per the germline V gene, CDR1 is SEHNR and CDR2 is FQNEAQ (reference sequence). The V segment lost 6 bases and the J segment 2 bases; nucleotides outside the gene matches: 4. CDR3 DNA sequence: TGTGCCAGCAGATACAGGGGGCTAAACACTGAAGCTTTCTTT. This encodes CASRYRGLNTEAFF.

The chain combines TRBV28 with TRBJ1-4; D perhaps matches TRBD1 (5 bases). The germline V gene has CDR1 MDHEN and CDR2 SYDVKM. V gave up 7 bases and J gave up 15 bases, with 18 bases separating them. CDR3 length: 12 residues. The CDR3 bases are TGTGCCAGCAACGCGGGGCCCGTTCACATGTTTTTT. This codes for CASNAGPVHMFF.

The chain couples TRBV6-6 to TRBJ2-1; D gene ambiguous. Germline lookup yields CDR1 MNHNY and CDR2 SVGAGI (reference sequence). V gave up 0 bases and J gave up 5 bases, with 5 bases separating them. This CDR3 has 13 residues. The CDR3 coding sequence is TGTGCCAGCAGTTACTCCGGAGACAATGAGCAGTTCTTC. Translated, it gives CASSYSGDNEQFF.

The chain recombines TRBV6-5 with TRBJ2-2; 8 bases agree with TRBD2. In germline, CDR1 is MNHEY, CDR2 SVGAGI. The ends lost 6 bases at V and 4 bases at J; junction bases unmatched: 7. CDR3 length equals 15 residues. CDR3: CASSTGGGPTGELFF. CDR3 bases: TGTGCCAGCAGCACCGGGGGGGGCCCCACCGGGGAGCTGTTTTTT.

V and J are TRBV7-9 and TRBJ2-3; 7 bases are shared with TRBD1. The CDR3 sequence is 16 residues long. Germline CDR1 reads SEHNR; CDR2 reads FQNEAQ (reference sequence). Trimming took 3 bases from V and 2 from J; bases not matched to a gene: 8. CDR3 nucleotides: TGTGCCAGCAGCTTCAACAGGGGAAAGACCACAGATACGCAGTATTTT. Encoded protein: CASSFNRGKTTDTQYF.

As regards this clone: The junction departs from germline at one end; a sequencing error may be responsible. The chain recombines TRBV18 with TRBJ1-1; weak D call: TRBD1 (5 bases). CDR1 and CDR2 (germline): KGHSH, LQKENI. The CDR3 is 11 amino acids. In DNA, the CDR3 is TGTGCCAGCTCACCACAGGACAAGCCTATCTTT. This codes for CASSPQDKPIF.

J is TRBJ1-2 and V is TRBV4-3; 9 positions agree with TRBD1. V lost 3 bases to trimming and J lost 8 bases; unmatched junction nucleotides: 10. The CDR3 totals 15 residues. The germline gives CDR1 LGHNA, CDR2 YSLEER. CDR3 nucleotide sequence: TGCGCCAGCAGCCAGAATTCACAGGGGGCTAACGGCTACACCTTC. Its protein is CASSQNSQGANGYTF.